The rows below give T cell receptor beta chains drawn from one sample of a study of cytomegalovirus exposure and HLA in healthy donors. Some clones are missing from TCRdb's copy, which holds only in-frame ones; the method was immunoSEQ multiplex PCR. The sample consists of some 150,000 clones, 60% to 80% of them appearing once. The source material was PBMCs. The source of these receptors is a male donor in good health and CMV-seronegative. Each CDR3 is given with its conserved first and last residue. Each record gives: CDR3 protein, CDR3 DNA, clone size, D gene, J gene, V gene. The D gene is left open where the match is weak. Size is omitted from some rows. Given values are once, few, many or a class for expanded clones.

CASSFGRENIQYF	TGTGCCAGCAGTTTTGGGAGGGAGAACATTCAGTACTTC	few	TRBD2	TRBJ2-4	TRBV28
CASARTESTEAFF	TGTGCCAGCGCCCGAACAGAGTCCACTGAGGCTTTCTTT	once	.	TRBJ1-1	TRBV6-6
CASSTRSSGANTGELFF	TGTGCCAGCAGCACCCGTTCTAGCGGGGCCAACACCGGGGAGCTGTTTTTT	few	TRBD2	TRBJ2-2	TRBV9
CARGPAGAYNEQFF	TGTGCCCGGGGCCCAGCGGGGGCTTACAATGAGCAGTTCTTC	few	TRBD2	TRBJ2-1	TRBV7-2
CASSPSGANVLTF	TGTGCCAGCAGCCCGTCTGGGGCCAACGTCCTGACTTTC	.	.	TRBJ2-6	TRBV11-2
CASSPTGQGFGGELFF	TGTGCCAGCTCACCAACAGGACAGGGATTCGGCGGGGAGCTGTTTTTT	.	TRBD1	TRBJ2-2	TRBV18
CASSPSSVYNEQFF	TGTGCCAGCTCACCGTCCTCGGTGTACAATGAGCAGTTCTTC	.	.	TRBJ2-1	TRBV18
CAWDFTGQETQYF	TGTGCCTGGGACTTTACGGGGCAAGAGACCCAGTACTTC	few	.	TRBJ2-5	TRBV30
CASSLATSYEQYF	TGTGCCAGCAGCTTAGCCACTTCCTACGAGCAGTACTTC	few	.	TRBJ2-7	TRBV7-2
CASSQAGTGGTRELFF	TGTGCCAGCAGCCAAGCAGGGACAGGGGGAACCAGGGAGCTGTTTTTT	.	TRBD1	TRBJ2-2	TRBV14
CATEDWVGEQYF	TGTGCCACCGAGGATTGGGTCGGCGAGCAGTACTTC	.	.	TRBJ2-7	TRBV6-1